The rows below give T cell receptor beta chains drawn from one sample of a study of blood T cell repertoires in COVID-19. Profiling relied on immunoSEQ multiplex PCR, and the TCRdb table lists in-frame clones only, not all of them. This table has some 110,000 clones, 86% appearing once. Sequencing was performed on peripheral blood. These receptors all come from a human donor in a cohort sampled during active COVID-19. Both conserved end residues are part of each CDR3. Each record gives: V gene, J gene, D gene, clone size, CDR3 protein, CDR3 DNA. A D gene is named only where the DNA matches it firmly. Size tells how often a clone was seen (once, few, many) or the class of an expanded clone, and some rows leave it out.

TRBV5-6,TRBJ1-6,.,.,CASSFYLSYNSPLHF,TGTGCCAGCAGCTTCTATCTCTCCTATAATTCACCCCTCCACTTT
TRBV7-3,TRBJ2-7,.,.,CASSLTSSGLYEQYF,TGTGCCAGCAGCTTAACGTCCAGCGGGCTTTACGAGCAGTACTTC
TRBV18,TRBJ2-1,.,once,CASSPPEGRGSEQFF,TGTGCCAGCTCACCACCAGAGGGTCGCGGTTCTGAGCAGTTCTTC
TRBV28,TRBJ1-4,TRBD1,.,CASSLPDRGGNEKLFF,TGTGCCAGCAGTTTGCCTGACAGGGGGGGAAATGAAAAACTGTTTTTT
TRBV19,TRBJ1-5,.,once,CASSAGRGVTSNQPQHF,TGTGCCAGTAGTGCGGGACGTGGGGTCACTAGCAATCAGCCCCAGCATTTT
TRBV10-2,TRBJ2-7,TRBD2,.,CASRDSGTSFSPYEQYF,TGCGCCAGCAGAGATTCCGGGACTAGCTTCTCGCCCTACGAGCAGTACTTC
TRBV5-6,TRBJ2-2,.,.,CASSLEATRNTGELFF,TGTGCCAGCAGCTTGGAAGCGACGAGGAACACCGGGGAGCTGTTTTTT
TRBV12-3/TRBV12-4,TRBJ2-1,.,.,CASSLYGVTEQFF,TGTGCCAGCAGTTTATACGGAGTGACTGAGCAGTTCTTC
TRBV6-1,TRBJ2-1,.,once,CASSEIKGRNEQFF,TGTGCCAGCAGTGAAATTAAAGGGAGGAATGAGCAGTTCTTC
TRBV4-2,TRBJ2-7,.,.,CASSQTSDQTYEQYF,TGTGCCAGCAGCCAGACCAGCGACCAAACCTACGAGCAGTACTTC
TRBV7-9,TRBJ1-5,.,.,CASSSNRGGGNQPQHF,TGTGCCAGCAGCTCAAACAGAGGCGGGGGCAATCAGCCCCAGCATTTT
TRBV30,TRBJ1-6,.,many,CAWSGQVSGNSPLHF,TGTGCCTGGAGTGGACAGGTTTCGGGCAATTCACCCCTCCACTTT
TRBV14,TRBJ2-1,TRBD2,.,CASSQGHGRAEQFF,TGTGCCAGCAGCCAAGGACACGGGAGGGCTGAGCAGTTCTTC
TRBV4-2,TRBJ2-7,TRBD2,few,CASSQISNEGGLARSEQYF,TGTGCCAGCAGCCAAATTAGTAACGAGGGGGGACTAGCACGTTCCGAGCAGTACTTC
TRBV10-3,TRBJ2-7,.,.,CAISEVTDYEQYF,TGTGCCATCAGTGAGGTGACTGACTACGAGCAGTACTTC
TRBV18,TRBJ2-2,TRBD2,.,CASSRGLGSGELFF,TGTGCCAGCTCCCGGGGACTAGGAAGCGGGGAGCTGTTTTTT
TRBV28,TRBJ2-7,.,.,CASAIGAPSYEQYF,TGTGCCAGTGCCATTGGGGCGCCCTCCTACGAGCAGTACTTC
TRBV12-5,TRBJ2-5,TRBD1,.,CASALDRVSAQYF,TGTGCTAGTGCCCTGGACAGGGTGAGTGCCCAGTACTTC
TRBV21-1,TRBJ2-2,.,.,CASTKQGARTGELFF,TGTGCCAGCACCAAACAGGGGGCGCGCACCGGGGAGCTGTTTTTT
TRBV7-8,TRBJ2-1,TRBD2,.,CASSRRTSGQSYNEQFF,TGTGCCAGCAGCCGCAGGACTAGCGGGCAATCCTACAATGAGCAGTTCTTC
TRBV7-2,TRBJ2-1,TRBD1,.,CASSSGQGRNEQFF,TGTGCCAGCAGCTCCGGACAGGGGAGGAATGAGCAGTTCTTC
TRBV10-1,TRBJ2-7,TRBD1,.,CASNPLGTGTYEQYF,TGCGCCAGCAACCCTTTAGGGACAGGGACCTACGAGCAGTACTTC
TRBV14,TRBJ2-7,TRBD1,few,CASSQVPGQGPGGYEQYF,TGTGCCAGCAGCCAAGTCCCGGGACAGGGGCCGGGAGGCTACGAGCAGTACTTC
TRBV6-5,TRBJ1-2,.,.,CASSYSGGGYTF,TGTGCCAGCAGTTACTCTGGAGGGGGCTACACCTTC
TRBV27,TRBJ2-1,TRBD1,.,CASSTGVGNNEQFF,TGTGCCAGCAGTACAGGGGTCGGTAACAATGAGCAGTTCTTC
TRBV3-1/TRBV3-2,TRBJ1-4,.,.,CASSQDWGGNEKLFF,TGTGCCAGCAGCCAAGATTGGGGAGGGAATGAAAAACTGTTTTTT
TRBV6-6,TRBJ2-3,.,.,CASSPPTGDTQYF,TGTGCCAGCAGCCCACCGACGGGAGATACGCAGTATTTT
TRBV27,TRBJ1-2,.,.,CASSPSGRGYGYTF,TGTGCCAGCAGTCCCTCGGGCAGGGGCTATGGCTACACCTTC
TRBV29-1,TRBJ1-1,.,.,CSVSRRLNTEAFF,TGCAGCGTTTCCCGCAGATTGAACACTGAAGCTTTCTTT
TRBV18,TRBJ2-3,TRBD2,once,CASSPRLAGVTDTQYF,TGTGCCAGCTCACCCAGACTAGCGGGAGTCACAGATACGCAGTATTTT
TRBV7-9,TRBJ2-5,TRBD1,once,CASSLNGRSGGKTQYF,TGTGCCAGCAGCTTAAATGGCCGCTCAGGGGGCAAGACCCAGTACTTC
TRBV6-6,TRBJ2-2,TRBD1,.,CASQQGITGELFF,TGTGCCAGTCAACAGGGGATTACCGGGGAGCTGTTTTTT
TRBV19,TRBJ2-1,TRBD2,.,CASSIYPQRREGGNEQFF,TGTGCCAGTAGTATCTACCCCCAACGGCGGGAGGGGGGCAATGAGCAGTTCTTC
TRBV4-1,TRBJ1-1,TRBD1,.,CASTQQGVGTEAFF,TGCGCCAGCACCCAACAGGGGGTCGGCACTGAAGCTTTCTTT
TRBV19,TRBJ2-2,TRBD2,.,CAGAGAGELFF,TGTGCCGGAGCGGGAGCAGGGGAGCTGTTTTTT
TRBV7-9,TRBJ1-1,.,once,CASSLQGWVTEAFF,TGTGCCAGCAGCTTACAGGGTTGGGTCACTGAAGCTTTCTTT
TRBV7-6,TRBJ2-1,.,.,CASSLGTFGGDEQFF,TGTGCCAGCAGCTTAGGAACTTTTGGGGGCGATGAGCAGTTCTTC
TRBV5-1,TRBJ2-7,TRBD2,.,CASSILAGGTYEQYF,TGCGCCAGCAGCATTCTAGCGGGAGGCACCTACGAGCAGTACTTC
TRBV7-3,TRBJ1-1,TRBD1,.,CASSLHGQGGLAFF,TGTGCCAGCAGCTTACACGGACAGGGTGGTTTGGCTTTCTTT
TRBV5-1,TRBJ2-5,TRBD1,once,CASSGDRGRFQETQYF,TGCGCCAGCAGCGGGGACAGGGGGCGTTTTCAAGAGACCCAGTACTTC
TRBV7-2,TRBJ2-7,TRBD2,.,CASSPNQREVYEQYF,TGTGCCAGCAGCCCCAACCAGCGGGAGGTTTACGAGCAGTACTTC
TRBV30,TRBJ2-3,TRBD1,.,CAWSLTGSTDTQYF,TGTGCCTGGTCTTTGACAGGGAGCACAGATACGCAGTATTTT
TRBV5-6,TRBJ1-2,.,.,CASSLDRIYGYTF,TGTGCCAGCAGCTTGGACAGAATCTATGGCTACACCTTC
TRBV24-1,TRBJ2-1,.,.,CATSDTLQEQFF,TGTGCCACCAGTGACACTTTACAGGAGCAGTTCTTC
TRBV7-8,TRBJ2-1,TRBD1,.,CASSLGTGFYNEQFF,TGTGCCAGCAGCTTAGGGACAGGGTTCTACAATGAGCAGTTCTTC
TRBV9,TRBJ2-7,TRBD1,.,CASSVYDRGNDEQYF,TGTGCCAGCAGCGTTTATGACAGGGGGAACGACGAGCAGTACTTC